This TCR beta chain was sequenced during a study of cytomegalovirus exposure and HLA in healthy donors. Study-wide results and limits: Exclusion applied to some V segments, including TRBV6-2 and TRBV6-3, as they were indistinguishable. A few CMV-associated chains proved CMV antigen-specific in vitro. Earlier analysis looked at TCR beta V segments, and most were productive about 90% or about 30% of the time.

The CDR3 totals 13 residues. The germline gives CDR1 SQVTM, CDR2 ANQGSEA. V lost 4 bases and J lost 1, with 10 bases in between. PCR involved 60 Vbeta and 13 Jbeta primers. In the original workflow: As a later analysis found, there were 80 million to 90 million unique TCR beta chains, of which roughly 11 million were shared. Sequenced by immunoSEQ multiplex PCR; TCRdb stores in-frame clones only, minus some. V and J calls and clone size follow that table, whereas D and trimming were derived from the DNA. In the table there are about 170,000 clones, roughly 79% of which are singletons. Points on this clone: Its antigen is undetermined.

The J gene is TRBJ1-1, the V gene TRBV29-1; TRBD1 is a possible D gene (6 bases). The specimen was PBMCs. This TCR was recovered from a woman in her twenties or thirties in good health and CMV-seropositive. The CDR3 is CSVARGANTEAFF. The CDR3 nucleotides read TGCAGCGTTGCGCGGGGGGCGAACACTGAAGCTTTCTTT.